Reported below is one T cell receptor beta chain. The protocol was immunoSEQ multiplex PCR, while the TCRdb copy is restricted to in-frame clones and leaves out a portion. The table includes around 260,000 clones, 70% to 90% detected once. This entry is derived from a study of blood T cell repertoires in COVID-19. Study-level background: There were acute and convalescent COVID-19 samples, and they came from the United States, Italy and Spain. Sources were T cells, B-cell-depleted T cells, or PBMCs; the material itself was cDNA or gDNA.

V lost 1 base and J lost 1, with 8 bases in between. The CDR3 length is 15 residues. Germline loops: CDR1 LGHNA, CDR2 YNFKEQ. The source material was PBMCs or T cells enriched from blood (not recorded which). This chain links TRBV4-2 with TRBJ1-5; D gene unclear. The receptor was isolated from a woman aged 25 to 39 who had recovered from COVID-19. CDR3 DNA: TGTGCCAGCAGCCAAGGGGAGGGAAGCAATCAGCCCCAGCATTTT. It translates to CASSQGEGSNQPQHF.